The next 11 T cell receptor beta chains were all read from a single sample in a study of OX40 agonist ivuxolimab in advanced cancers. Clones were sequenced by immunoSEQ multiplex PCR, and TCRdb holds only the in-frame ones, with some missing. The table includes 55,000 to 65,000 clones, just over 85% detected once. Here the sequenced sample was CD4+ or CD8+ T cells sorted from blood, taken in a trial of the OX40 agonist ivuxolimab. Receptor source: an adult with an advanced solid tumor such as melanoma, head and neck, liver or kidney cancer.

This sequence joins TRBV18 and TRBJ2-3; 11 bases are shared with TRBD2. CDR1 KGHSH and CDR2 LQKENI come from the germline V gene. V gave up 1 base and J gave up 5 bases; unmatched junction bases: 2. This CDR3 has 15 amino acids. The DNA for the CDR3 is TGTGCCAGCTCACCACTAGCGGGGGGGCAAGATACGCAGTATTTT. Encoded protein: CASSPLAGGQDTQYF.

This chain links TRBV6-1 with TRBJ2-7; 8 bases match TRBD2. V gave up 7 bases and J gave up 5 bases; unmatched junction bases: 4. There are 12 residues in the CDR3. Looked up from germline, CDR1 is MNHNS and CDR2 is SASEGT. The CDR3 region has the DNA TGTGCCAGCACGGGGGGGGTGAACGAGCAGTACTTC. Its protein product is CASTGGVNEQYF.

In the case of this clone: The junction differs from germline at one of its ends, possibly a read error. The V gene is TRBV7-7, the J gene TRBJ2-2; tentatively, D is TRBD1 (6 bases). CDR3 length equals 14 residues. Per the germline V gene, CDR1 is SSHAT and CDR2 is FNYEAQ (reference sequence). As DNA, the CDR3 is TGTGCTAGCAGCGTCGCCTCAGGGGATGGGGAGCTGTTTTTT. It yields the protein CASSVASGDGELFF.

This rearrangement joins TRBV5-1 to TRBJ1-1; no firm D call. CDR3 length: 16 amino acids. V lost 0 bases to trimming and J lost 2 bases, with 14 bases between them. CDR1 is SGHRS, CDR2 YFSETQ, per germline. Here the CDR3 DNA reads TGCGCCAGCAGCTTGGCCGAAGTCGCATCTAACACTGAAGCTTTCTTT. Amino acid sequence: CASSLAEVASNTEAFF. Filled out from reference TRBV5-1 and TRBJ1-1, the complete variable domain reads KAGVTQTPRYLIKTRGQQVTLSCSPISGHRSVSWYQQTPGQGLQFLFEYFSETQRNKGNFPGRFSGRQFSNSRSEMNVSTLELGDSALYLCASSLAEVASNTEAFFGQGTRLTVV.

The V gene is TRBV25-1, the J gene TRBJ2-2; a weak D match, TRBD2 (5 bases). The CDR3 spans 16 residues. The germline CDR1 and CDR2 sequences are MGHDK and SYGVNS. V was cut by 6 bases and J by 5 bases, with 19 bases left in between. This CDR3 is CASSDKRVPLTGELFF. The DNA of the CDR3 is TGTGCCAGCAGCGACAAGAGGGTCCCACTGACCGGGGAGCTGTTTTTT.

This chain joins TRBV7-9 and TRBJ2-5; D not certain. Deletions cut 0 bases from V and 3 bases from J, with 8 bases between. There are 14 residues in the CDR3. CDR1 and CDR2 (germline): SEHNR, FQNEAQ (reference sequence). In DNA, the CDR3 is TGTGCCAGCAGCTTAGCGCTACAAAAAGAGACCCAGTACTTC. It is translated as CASSLALQKETQYF. The whole variable domain, filled in from reference TRBV7-9 and TRBJ2-5, reads DTGVSQNPRHKITKRGQNVTFRCDPISEHNRLYWYRQTLGQGPEFLTYFQNEAQLEKSRLLSDRFSAERPKGSFSTLEIQRTEQGDSAMYLCASSLALQKETQYFGPGTRLLVL.

The chain has TRBV7-2 and TRBJ1-3, with a tentative D call TRBD1 (5 bases). Per germline, CDR1 SGHTA and CDR2 FQGNSA. The CDR3 is 15 amino acids. The germline V and J ends were trimmed by 3 bases and 1 base, with 10 bases remaining between them. CDR3 coding DNA: TGTGCCAGCAGCTTCCAGGGTCCATCTGGAAACACCATATATTTT. Amino acids: CASSFQGPSGNTIYF.

V is TRBV7-2 and J is TRBJ1-2, with 9 bases lining up with TRBD1. Germline lookup yields CDR1 SGHTA and CDR2 FQGNSA. V shed 5 bases, J shed 4 bases, and the junction held 5 bases outside the gene matches. The CDR3 runs 14 residues. The CDR3 DNA is TGTGCCAGCAGCCAGGACAGGGGCGCCTATGGCTACACCTTC. This sequence encodes CASSQDRGAYGYTF.

The chain links TRBV5-1 to TRBJ1-1; D is unclear. Germline V gives CDR1 SGHRS, CDR2 YFSETQ. The V and J ends lost 4 bases and 1 base respectively, with 11 bases between them. The CDR3 spans 14 residues. This CDR3 reads CASSLDLSNTEAFF. The CDR3 region has the DNA TGCGCCAGCAGCCTGGACCTCTCGAACACTGAAGCTTTCTTT.

The chain links TRBV19 to TRBJ2-2; no clear D gene. The V end lost 8 bases, the J end lost 4 bases, and 23 bases lay between the germline ends. CDR3 length: 17 residues. The germline gives CDR1 LNHDA, CDR2 SQIVND (reference sequence). CDR3 nucleotides: TGTGCCAGTGAAGTATTAGGGTGGCAAAGTGGCACCGGGGAGCTGTTTTTT. Its translation is CASEVLGWQSGTGELFF.

CDR3 sequence: CASSEPGRGLYEQYF. The CDR3 nucleotides are TGCGCCAGCAGTGAACCCGGCAGGGGGCTATACGAGCAGTACTTC. V and J are TRBV10-2 and TRBJ2-7, with 8 bases identical to TRBD1. The trim removed 3 bases at V and 4 bases at J, leaving 8 bases unmatched. CDR1 and CDR2 (germline): WSHSY, SAAADI. This CDR3 spans 15 amino acids.